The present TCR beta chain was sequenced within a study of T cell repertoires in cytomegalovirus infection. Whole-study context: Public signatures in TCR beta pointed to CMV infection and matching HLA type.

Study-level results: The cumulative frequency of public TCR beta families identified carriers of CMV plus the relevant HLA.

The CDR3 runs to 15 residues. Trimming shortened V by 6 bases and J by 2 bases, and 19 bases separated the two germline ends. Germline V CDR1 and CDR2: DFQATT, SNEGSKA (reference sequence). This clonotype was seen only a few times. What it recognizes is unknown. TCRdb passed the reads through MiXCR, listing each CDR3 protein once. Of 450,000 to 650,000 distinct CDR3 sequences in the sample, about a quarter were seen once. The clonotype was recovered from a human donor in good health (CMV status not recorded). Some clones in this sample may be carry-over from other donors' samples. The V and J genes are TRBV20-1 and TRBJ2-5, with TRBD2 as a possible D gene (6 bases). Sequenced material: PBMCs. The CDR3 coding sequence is TGCAGTGCCGGCGGGATAAAGGGATCTCAAGAGACCCAGTACTTC. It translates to CSAGGIKGSQETQYF.